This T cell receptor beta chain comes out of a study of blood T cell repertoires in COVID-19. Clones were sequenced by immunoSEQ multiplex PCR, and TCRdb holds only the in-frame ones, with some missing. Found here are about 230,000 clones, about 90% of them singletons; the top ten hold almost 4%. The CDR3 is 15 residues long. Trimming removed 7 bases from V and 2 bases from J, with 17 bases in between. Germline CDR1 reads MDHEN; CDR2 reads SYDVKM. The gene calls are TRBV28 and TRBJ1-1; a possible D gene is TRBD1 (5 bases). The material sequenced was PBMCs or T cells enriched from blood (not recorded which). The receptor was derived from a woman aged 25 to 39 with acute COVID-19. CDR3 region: CASIPWGGINTEAFF. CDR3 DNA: TGTGCCAGCATCCCCTGGGGGGGGATCAACACTGAAGCTTTCTTT.